The rows below give T cell receptor beta chains drawn from one sample of a study of blood T cell repertoires in COVID-19. Data came from immunoSEQ multiplex PCR; TCRdb stores just in-frame clones and leaves some out. The sample comprises 300,000 or so clones, roughly 90% of which are singletons, and less than 3% rests with the top ten. Sequenced: peripheral blood. The source is a woman in her twenties or thirties with COVID-19, enrolled during active disease. Both conserved end residues are part of each CDR3. D genes are given only for firm matches. Where a row states a size, it is once, few, many or the class of an expanded clone; other rows omit it.

V	J	size	D	DNA	CDR3
TRBV7-2	TRBJ1-4	-	TRBD1	TGTGCCAGCAGCCGGGACAGGGATGCAACTAATGAAAAACTGTTTTTT	CASSRDRDATNEKLFF
TRBV6-5	TRBJ1-1	-	-	TGTGCCAGCAGTTACTCGAAAGTGGGGAGTTACACTGAAGCTTTCTTT	CASSYSKVGSYTEAFF
TRBV30	TRBJ2-2	-	-	TGTGCCTGGAGTCTCCGACTTAGCACCGGGGAGCTGTTTTTT	CAWSLRLSTGELFF
TRBV11-2	TRBJ2-2	-	TRBD2	TGTGCCAGCAGCTTAGAGGGAGGGGTGCTCACCGGGGAGCTGTTTTTT	CASSLEGGVLTGELFF
TRBV30	TRBJ2-1	once	TRBD2	TGTGCCTGGAGTACCCGAGGACTAGCGGGGCTAGGCTCCTACAATGAGCAGTTCTTC	CAWSTRGLAGLGSYNEQFF
TRBV3-1/TRBV3-2	TRBJ2-5	-	-	TGTGCCAGCAGCCAAGCAGGGGAAGAGACCCAGTACTTC	CASSQAGEETQYF
TRBV6-2/TRBV6-3	TRBJ1-1	-	TRBD1	TGTGCCAGCAGTTACTCCGGGACAGGGGAAGTGTGTCTCTTT	CASSYSGTGEVCLF
TRBV7-9	TRBJ1-4	-	-	TGTGCCACCAAAAACGACAGACAGTCCGAAAAACTGTTTTTT	CATKNDRQSEKLFF
TRBV11-2	TRBJ1-6	-	-	TGTGCCAGCAGCTTAGTAGAGGGCTCACCCCTCCACTTT	CASSLVEGSPLHF
TRBV30	TRBJ1-3	-	-	TGTGCCTGCGGACAGTCTTTCTCTGGAAACACCATATATTTT	CACGQSFSGNTIYF
TRBV10-3	TRBJ1-4	-	TRBD1	TGTGCCATCAGCAGTGGGACAGGGTTAAATGAAAAACTGTTTTTT	CAISSGTGLNEKLFF
TRBV12-5	TRBJ2-5	-	-	TGTGCTAGTGGTTTGGTACTTGGAGGAGACCATGAAGAGACCCAGTACTTC	CASGLVLGGDHEETQYF
TRBV5-1	TRBJ1-5	-	-	TGCGCCAGCAGCTGGGGACTGAGCAATCAGCCCCAGCATTTT	CASSWGLSNQPQHF
TRBV10-3	TRBJ2-1	-	TRBD2	TGTGCCATCAGTAGGACTAGCGGGAGAGGCGGTGAGCAGTTCTTC	CAISRTSGRGGEQFF
TRBV5-1	TRBJ2-2	-	-	TGCGCCAGCAGCCCGATGGGAGGCGGGGAGCTGTTTTTT	CASSPMGGGELFF
TRBV7-9	TRBJ2-7	-	-	TGTGCCAGCAGCTTAGGACAGAACTCCTACGAGCAGTACTTC	CASSLGQNSYEQYF
TRBV29-1	TRBJ1-2	-	TRBD1	TGCAGCGTTTTCATGGGACAGCAGAACTATGGCTACACCTTC	CSVFMGQQNYGYTF
TRBV18	TRBJ1-4	-	TRBD1	TGTGCCAGCTCACCATCAGGGGGCCTTACGAAACTGTTTTTT	CASSPSGGLTKLFF
TRBV28	TRBJ1-5	-	-	TGTGCCAGCAGCCTGAGAGGTCGGGGTCTGGATCAGCCCCAGCATTTT	CASSLRGRGLDQPQHF
TRBV19	TRBJ2-6	-	-	TGTGCCAGTAGACCAGGGGGGGCCAACGTCCTGACTTTC	CASRPGGANVLTF
TRBV7-2	TRBJ1-1	-	-	TGTGCCAGCAGCCGACAGCGTCAAGCTTTCTTT	CASSRQRQAFF
TRBV10-3	TRBJ1-1	-	-	TGTGCCATCAAAGGTTCCGGGGGGGCGAGAGACACTGAAGCTTTCTTT	CAIKGSGGARDTEAFF
TRBV5-1	TRBJ1-4	-	TRBD1	TGCGCCAGCAGCTCCGCCCCGGGACAGGGTAATGAAAAACTGTTTTTT	CASSSAPGQGNEKLFF